This TCR beta chain emerged from a study of vaccination and CD4 T cells after COVID-19. Regarding treatment: approximately nine-day PBMC culture with coronavirus spike peptide pools or control peptides (ViraFEST assay). One should note that the unexposed donor's CD4+ T cells were collected before the COVID-19 pandemic (2011-2018). CDR1 and CDR2 (germline): SGHVS, FQNEAQ. J was trimmed by 5 bases and V by 0 bases; bases with no gene match: 8. The CDR3 is 16 residues long. Comments on this clonotype: The antigen remains undetermined.

The assay that was used to sequence DNA from cultured CD4+ T cells was the Oncomine TCR Beta short-read assay. One entry per CDR3 protein results from TCRdb running MiXCR on the PCR reads. The data show 8,800 or so distinct CDR3 sequences, about 43% seen once. The chain recombines TRBV7-8 with TRBJ2-5, with 8 bases fitting TRBD2. The TCR was taken from a human donor in good health. Sequences were obtained from CD4+ T cells from blood, cultured in vitro. CDR3 DNA sequence: TGTGCCAGCAGCTTAGCACGACGGGGGGGGCGCGAGACCCAGTACTTC. Translated: CASSLARRGGRETQYF.